The source of this T cell receptor (beta chain) is a study of spatial heterogeneity in lung cancer. Study-wide background: Detection consistently captured more beta-chain sequences than alpha-chain sequences.

This clonotype occurred a few times. Individual TCR cDNA molecules each bore their own unique molecular identifier. TCRdb reprocessed the 5' RACE reads via MiXCR and lists one record per CDR3 protein. Of some 110,000 distinct CDR3 sequences listed, roughly an eighth are singletons. The germline gives CDR1 SGDLS, CDR2 YYNGEE. With 4 bases removed from V and 1 base from J, the gap between germline ends came to 19 bases. This CDR3 has 17 amino acids. Time point described: blood at routine non-recurrence follow-up after resection. Whole RNA, which was extracted from tumor, nontumor lung tissue or frozen PBMC, was sequenced without any cell sorting.

The chain is built from TRBV9 and TRBJ2-3, with D tentatively TRBD1 (5 bases). The sequencing used PBMCs, collected at follow-up. This TCR was recovered from a male donor with early-stage non-small cell lung cancer. The CDR3 here is CASSFRGMGLGTDTQYF. CDR3 nucleotides: TGTGCCAGCAGCTTCCGCGGCATGGGGCTTGGCACAGATACGCAGTATTTT.